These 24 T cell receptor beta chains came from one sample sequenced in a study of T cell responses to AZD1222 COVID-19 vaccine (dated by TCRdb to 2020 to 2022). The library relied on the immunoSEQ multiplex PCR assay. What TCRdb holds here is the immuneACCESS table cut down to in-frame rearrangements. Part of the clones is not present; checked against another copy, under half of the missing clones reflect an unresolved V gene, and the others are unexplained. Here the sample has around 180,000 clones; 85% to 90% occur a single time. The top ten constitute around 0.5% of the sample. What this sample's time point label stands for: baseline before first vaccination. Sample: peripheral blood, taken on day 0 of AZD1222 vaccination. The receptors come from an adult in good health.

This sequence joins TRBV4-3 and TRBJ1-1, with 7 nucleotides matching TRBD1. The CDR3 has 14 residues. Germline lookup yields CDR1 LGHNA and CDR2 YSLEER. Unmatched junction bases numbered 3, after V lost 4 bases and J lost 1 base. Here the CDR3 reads CASSLDRANTEAFF. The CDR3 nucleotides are TGCGCCAGCAGCCTCGACAGGGCGAACACTGAAGCTTTCTTT.

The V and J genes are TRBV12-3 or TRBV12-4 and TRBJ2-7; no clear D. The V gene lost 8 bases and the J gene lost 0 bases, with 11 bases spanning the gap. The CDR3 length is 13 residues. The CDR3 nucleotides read TGTGCCAGCCGTCTTAGCAGCTCCTACGAGCAGTACTTC. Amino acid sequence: CASRLSSSYEQYF.

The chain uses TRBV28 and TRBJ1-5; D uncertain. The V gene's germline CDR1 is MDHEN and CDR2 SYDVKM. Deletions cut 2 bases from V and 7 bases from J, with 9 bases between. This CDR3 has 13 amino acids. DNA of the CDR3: TGTGCCAGCAGTTTAGTGGAGGGACAGCCCCAGCATTTT. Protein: CASSLVEGQPQHF. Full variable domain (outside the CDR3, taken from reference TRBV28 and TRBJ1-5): DVKVTQSSRYLVKRTGEKVFLECVQDMDHENMFWYRQDPGLGLRLIYFSYDVKMKEKGDIPEGYSVSREKKERFSLILESASTNQTSMYLCASSLVEGQPQHFGDGTRLSIL.

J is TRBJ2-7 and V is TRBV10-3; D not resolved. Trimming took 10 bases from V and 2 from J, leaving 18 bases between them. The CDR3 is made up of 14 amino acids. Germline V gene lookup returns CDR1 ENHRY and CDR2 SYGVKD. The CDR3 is CATLDVRPPYEQYF. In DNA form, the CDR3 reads TGTGCCACGCTAGACGTACGGCCACCCTACGAGCAGTACTTC.

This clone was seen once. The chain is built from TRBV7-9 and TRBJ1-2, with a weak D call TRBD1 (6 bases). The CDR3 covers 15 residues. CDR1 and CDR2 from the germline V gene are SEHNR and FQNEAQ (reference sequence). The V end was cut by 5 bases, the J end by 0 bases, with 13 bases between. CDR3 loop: CASSPTGLTNYGYTF. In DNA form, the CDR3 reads TGTGCCAGCAGCCCGACAGGTCTAACTAACTATGGCTACACCTTC.

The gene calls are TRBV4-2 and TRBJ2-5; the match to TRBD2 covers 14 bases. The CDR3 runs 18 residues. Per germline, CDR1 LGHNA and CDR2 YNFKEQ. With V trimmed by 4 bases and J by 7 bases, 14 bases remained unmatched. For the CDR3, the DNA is TGTGCCAGCAGCCTCACCTCGGGTGGGACTAGCGGGGGTGGGACCCAGTACTTC. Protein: CASSLTSGGTSGGGTQYF.

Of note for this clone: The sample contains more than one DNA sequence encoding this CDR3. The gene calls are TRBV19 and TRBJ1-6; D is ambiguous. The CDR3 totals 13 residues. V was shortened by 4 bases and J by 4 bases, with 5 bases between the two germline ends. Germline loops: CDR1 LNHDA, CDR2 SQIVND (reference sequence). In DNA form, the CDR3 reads TGTGCCAGTAGTACAGGTTATAATTCACCCCTCCACTTT. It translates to CASSTGYNSPLHF. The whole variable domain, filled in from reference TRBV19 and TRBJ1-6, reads DGGITQSPKYLFRKEGQNVTLSCEQNLNHDAMYWYRQDPGQGLRLIYYSQIVNDFQKGDIAEGYSVSREKKESFPLTVTSAQKNPTAFYLCASSTGYNSPLHFGNGTRLTVT.

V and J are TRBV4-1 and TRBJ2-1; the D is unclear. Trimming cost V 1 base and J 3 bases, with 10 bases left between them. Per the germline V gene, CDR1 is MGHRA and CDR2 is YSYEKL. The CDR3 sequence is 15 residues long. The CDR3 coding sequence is TGCGCCAGCAGCCAAGGGGTTGGGTACTACAATGAGCAGTTCTTC. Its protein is CASSQGVGYYNEQFF.

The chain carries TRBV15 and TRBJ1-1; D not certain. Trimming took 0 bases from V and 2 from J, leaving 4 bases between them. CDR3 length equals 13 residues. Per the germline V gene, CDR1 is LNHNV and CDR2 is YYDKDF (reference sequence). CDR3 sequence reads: CATSRDSNTEAFF. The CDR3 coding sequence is TGTGCCACCAGCAGAGATTCCAACACTGAAGCTTTCTTT.

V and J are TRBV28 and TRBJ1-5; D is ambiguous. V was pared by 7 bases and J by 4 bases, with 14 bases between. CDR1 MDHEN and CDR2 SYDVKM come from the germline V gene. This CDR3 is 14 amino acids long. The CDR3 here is CASTPGRSNQPQHF. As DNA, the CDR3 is TGTGCCAGCACCCCGGGCCGTAGTAATCAGCCCCAGCATTTT.

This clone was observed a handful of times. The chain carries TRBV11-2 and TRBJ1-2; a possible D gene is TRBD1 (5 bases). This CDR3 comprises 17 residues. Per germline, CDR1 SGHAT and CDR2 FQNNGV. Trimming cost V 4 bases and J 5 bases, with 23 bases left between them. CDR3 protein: CASSSIRQSSLSYGYTF. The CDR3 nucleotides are TGTGCCAGCAGCTCCATACGACAGAGTAGTCTCTCGTATGGCTACACCTTC.

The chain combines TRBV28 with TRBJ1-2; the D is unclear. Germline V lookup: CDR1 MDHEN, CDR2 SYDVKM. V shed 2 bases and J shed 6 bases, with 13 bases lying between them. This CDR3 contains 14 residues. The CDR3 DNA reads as TGTGCCAGCAGTTTAAGGGCTCTATCTCATGGCTACACCTTC. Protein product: CASSLRALSHGYTF.

CDR3 in amino acids: CASSRGTGSEAFF. The CDR3 coding sequence is TGCGCCAGCAGCCGGGGGACAGGCTCTGAAGCTTTCTTT. The chain uses TRBV4-1 and TRBJ1-1, with 8 bases that match TRBD1. The ends lost 4 bases at V and 6 bases at J; junction bases unmatched: 4. CDR1 is MGHRA and CDR2 is YSYEKL in the germline V gene. The CDR3 runs 13 residues.

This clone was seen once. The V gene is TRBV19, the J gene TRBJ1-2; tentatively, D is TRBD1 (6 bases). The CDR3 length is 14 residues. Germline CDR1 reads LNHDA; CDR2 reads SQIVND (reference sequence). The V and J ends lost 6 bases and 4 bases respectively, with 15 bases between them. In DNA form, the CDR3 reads TGTGCCAGTAGGATACAGGGAATCGCCTATGGCTACACCTTC. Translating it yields CASRIQGIAYGYTF.

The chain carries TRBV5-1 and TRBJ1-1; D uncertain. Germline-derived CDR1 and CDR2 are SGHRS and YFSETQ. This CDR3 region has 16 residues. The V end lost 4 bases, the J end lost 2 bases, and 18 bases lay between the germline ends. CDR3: CASSLNGVRENTEAFF. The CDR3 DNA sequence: TGCGCCAGCAGCCTCAACGGGGTCCGTGAAAACACTGAAGCTTTCTTT.

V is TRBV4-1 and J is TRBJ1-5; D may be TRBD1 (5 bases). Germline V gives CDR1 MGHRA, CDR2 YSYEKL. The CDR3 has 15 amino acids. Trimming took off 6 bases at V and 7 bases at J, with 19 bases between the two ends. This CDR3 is CASSPQAGPEQPQHF. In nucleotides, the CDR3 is TGCGCCAGCAGTCCCCAGGCGGGGCCGGAGCAGCCCCAGCATTTT.

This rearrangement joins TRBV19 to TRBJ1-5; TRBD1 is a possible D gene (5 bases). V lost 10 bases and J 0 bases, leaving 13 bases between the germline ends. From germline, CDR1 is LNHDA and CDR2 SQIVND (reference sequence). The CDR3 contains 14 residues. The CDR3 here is CATQRGVSNQPQHF. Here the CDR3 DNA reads TGTGCCACCCAGAGGGGTGTTAGCAATCAGCCCCAGCATTTT. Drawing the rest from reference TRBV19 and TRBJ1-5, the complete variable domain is DGGITQSPKYLFRKEGQNVTLSCEQNLNHDAMYWYRQDPGQGLRLIYYSQIVNDFQKGDIAEGYSVSREKKESFPLTVTSAQKNPTAFYLCATQRGVSNQPQHFGDGTRLSIL.

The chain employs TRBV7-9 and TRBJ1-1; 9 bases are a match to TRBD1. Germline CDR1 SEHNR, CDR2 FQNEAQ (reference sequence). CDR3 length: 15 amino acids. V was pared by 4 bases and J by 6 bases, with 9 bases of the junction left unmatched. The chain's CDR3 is CASSSLTGGEAEAFF. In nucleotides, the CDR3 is TGTGCCAGCAGCTCTCTAACAGGGGGCGAGGCTGAAGCTTTCTTT.

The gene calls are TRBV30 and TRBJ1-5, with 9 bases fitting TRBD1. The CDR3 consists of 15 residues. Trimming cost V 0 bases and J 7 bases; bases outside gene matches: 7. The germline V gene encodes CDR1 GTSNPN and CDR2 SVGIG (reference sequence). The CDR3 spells CAWSVQGTGQQPQHF. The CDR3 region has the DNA TGTGCCTGGAGTGTACAAGGGACAGGGCAGCAGCCCCAGCATTTT.

In DNA form, the CDR3 reads TGTGCCAGCACCCCGAGGGAGACAGGGACCTCCGAGCAGTACTTC. As protein: CASTPRETGTSEQYF. The chain employs TRBV5-6 and TRBJ2-7, with 7 bases identical to TRBD1. The CDR3 has 15 residues. After removal of 6 bases from V and 6 bases from J, the junction contained 15 bases not matched to a gene. Germline V CDR1 and CDR2: SGHDT, YYEEEE.

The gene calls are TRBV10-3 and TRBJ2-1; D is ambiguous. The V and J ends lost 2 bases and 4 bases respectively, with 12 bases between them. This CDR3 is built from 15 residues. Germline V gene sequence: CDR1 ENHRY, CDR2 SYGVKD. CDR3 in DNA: TGTGCCATCAGTGAGAGAACTATTCAATACAATGAGCAGTTCTTC. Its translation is CAISERTIQYNEQFF.

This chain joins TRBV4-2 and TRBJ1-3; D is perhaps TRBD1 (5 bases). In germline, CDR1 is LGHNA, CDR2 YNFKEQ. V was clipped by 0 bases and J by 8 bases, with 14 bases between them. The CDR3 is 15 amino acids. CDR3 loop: CASSQDPRAGDTIYF. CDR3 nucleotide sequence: TGTGCCAGCAGCCAAGACCCCAGGGCGGGGGACACCATATATTTT.

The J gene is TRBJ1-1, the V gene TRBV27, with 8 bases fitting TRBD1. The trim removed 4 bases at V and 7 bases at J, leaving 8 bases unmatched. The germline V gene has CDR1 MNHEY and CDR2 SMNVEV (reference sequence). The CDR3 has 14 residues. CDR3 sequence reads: CASSYTGTGFEAFF. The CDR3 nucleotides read TGTGCCAGCAGTTACACCGGGACAGGCTTTGAAGCTTTCTTT.

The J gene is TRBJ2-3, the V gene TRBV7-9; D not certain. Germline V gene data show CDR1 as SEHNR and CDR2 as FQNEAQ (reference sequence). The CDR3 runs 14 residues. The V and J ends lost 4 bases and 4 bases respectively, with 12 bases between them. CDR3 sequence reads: CASSSPDGPDTQYF. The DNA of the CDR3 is TGTGCCAGCAGCTCGCCGGACGGACCAGATACGCAGTATTTT.